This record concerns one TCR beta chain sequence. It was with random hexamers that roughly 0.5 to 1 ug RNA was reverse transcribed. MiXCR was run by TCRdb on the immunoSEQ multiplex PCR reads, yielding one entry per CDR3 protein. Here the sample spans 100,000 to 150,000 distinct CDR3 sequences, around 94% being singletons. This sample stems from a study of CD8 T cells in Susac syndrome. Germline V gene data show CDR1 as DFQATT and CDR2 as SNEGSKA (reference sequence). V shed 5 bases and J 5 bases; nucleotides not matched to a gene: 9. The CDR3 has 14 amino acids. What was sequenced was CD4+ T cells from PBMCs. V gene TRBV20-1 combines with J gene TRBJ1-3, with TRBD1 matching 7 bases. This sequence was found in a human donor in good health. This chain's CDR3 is CSAGDSRDRNTIYF. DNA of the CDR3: TGCAGTGCTGGGGACAGCCGGGATCGAAACACCATATATTTT.